The clone carrying this T cell receptor (beta chain) appeared many times. This record comes from a study of CD8 T cells in ankylosing spondylitis. TCRdb re-called the 5' RACE reads with MiXCR, one entry per CDR3 protein. The sample shows 150,000 to 200,000 distinct CDR3 sequences, roughly 18% of them seen only once. The sample taken for sequencing was blood, either unsorted or a sorted T cell fraction (not recorded which). The receptor comes from a male donor under 35 with ankylosing spondylitis or in good health (not recorded which).

The CDR3 nucleotides read TGTGCCAGCAGCTCATCAACCCGGGCTACGTCCAAAGAGACCCAGTACTTC. It is translated as CASSSSTRATSKETQYF. The V gene is TRBV11-2, the J gene TRBJ2-5; D is unclear. Germline V gene sequence: CDR1 SGHAT, CDR2 FQNNGV. The V and J ends lost 4 bases and 3 bases respectively, with 21 bases between them. The CDR3 covers 17 residues.